Each of the 27 T cell receptor beta chains below was sequenced from the same sample in a study of Ad26.COV2.S vaccination and SARS-CoV-2 variants (dated by TCRdb to the early 2020s). The library was made by the immunoSEQ multiplex PCR assay. In its TCRdb copy, this immuneACCESS table keeps in-frame sequences only and misses some clones. Where compared with another copy, unresolved V genes explain less than half of these, and the others have no known cause. For this sample there are a few hundred thousand clones; 90% appear just once. The ten largest clones represent around 4.2% of the sample. In light of the paper, this sample's treatment or condition label describes: 15 to 20 received Ad26.COV2.S at low or high dose, single or two shots; about 5 received placebo; per-sample allocation not given. Repertoires of vaccine and placebo recipients were sequenced from samples collected on day 63 after the first injection.

The sequences come from peripheral blood, collected in a trial of Ad26.COV2.S vaccine versus placebo. These receptors all come from a person between 18 and 60 years old who received the Ad26.COV2.S COVID-19 vaccine or a placebo.

The chain employs TRBV9 and TRBJ2-2, with 8 bases matching TRBD2. The V gene end was trimmed by 0 bases and the J gene end by 2 bases; junction bases not matched to a gene: 6. Germline CDR1 is SGDLS and CDR2 is YYNGEE. This CDR3 has 17 residues. CDR3 sequence (DNA): TGTGCCAGCAGCGTAGTAGCTAGCGGGCTTAACACCGGGGAGCTGTTTTTT. Protein sequence: CASSVVASGLNTGELFF. The complete variable domain, with remaining parts taken from reference TRBV9 and TRBJ2-2, reads DSGVTQTPKHLITATGQRVTLRCSPRSGDLSVYWYQQSLDQGLQFLIQYYNGEERAKGNILERFSAQQFPDLHSELNLSSLELGDSALYFCASSVVASGLNTGELFFGEGSRLTVL.

This chain links TRBV28 with TRBJ2-1, with D unclear. This CDR3 spans 13 amino acids. V was pared by 3 bases and J by 2 bases, with 5 bases between. CDR1 MDHEN and CDR2 SYDVKM come from the germline V gene. Written as DNA, the CDR3 is TGTGCCAGCAGTTTTGTGGCCTACAATGAGCAGTTCTTC. It encodes CASSFVAYNEQFF.

The genes are TRBV28 and TRBJ2-2, with a possible D match to TRBD2 (6 bases). The germline V gene encodes CDR1 MDHEN and CDR2 SYDVKM. The V end lost 6 bases, the J end lost 1 base, and 12 bases lay between the germline ends. The CDR3 is 15 residues long. DNA of the CDR3: TGTGCCAGCAGCCCGGGACTGAGGAACACCGGGGAGCTGTTTTTT. This translates into CASSPGLRNTGELFF.

The CDR3 coding sequence is TGTGCCAGCTCTCCGACTAGCGGGGAATACGAGCAGTACTTC. Translating it yields CASSPTSGEYEQYF. The rearrangement uses TRBV18 and TRBJ2-7; TRBD2 matches at 11 bases. The length of the CDR3 is 14 residues. Trimming took 6 bases from V and 4 from J; bases not matched to a gene: 5. Germline values: CDR1 KGHSH, CDR2 LQKENI.

V is TRBV9 and J is TRBJ2-3; D not resolved. Germline assignment: CDR1 SGDLS and CDR2 YYNGEE. This CDR3 is built from 17 residues. Trimming took 0 bases from V and 10 from J, leaving 24 bases between them. The DNA for the CDR3 is TGTGCCAGCAGCGTAGGGGCGGCGGAACGCACCGATAGTGCGCAGTATTTT. Residues: CASSVGAAERTDSAQYF.

J is TRBJ2-2 and V is TRBV7-9; 7 bases fit TRBD1. With V trimmed by 4 bases and J by 5 bases, 7 bases remained unmatched. The CDR3 length is 15 residues. CDR1 and CDR2 (germline): SEHNR, FQNEAQ (reference sequence). CDR3 nucleotide sequence: TGTGCCAGCAGCTCCGAAGCAGGGGGAACCGGGGAGCTGTTTTTT. Its protein product is CASSSEAGGTGELFF.

V usage is TRBV3-1 (or the pseudogene TRBV3-2) and J usage is TRBJ1-4; TRBD1 matches 8 bases. With V trimmed by 6 bases and J by 3 bases, 6 bases remained unmatched. Looked up from germline, CDR1 is LGHDT and CDR2 is YNNKEL (reference sequence). The CDR3 has 15 residues. The CDR3 here is CASRDDRGANEKLFF. The CDR3 region has the DNA TGTGCCAGCAGGGACGACAGGGGTGCTAATGAAAAACTGTTTTTT.

The gene calls are TRBV25-1 and TRBJ1-2; D gene ambiguous. CDR3 length equals 15 residues. Germline V gene sequence: CDR1 MGHDK, CDR2 SYGVNS. V lost 5 bases, J lost 2 bases, and 15 bases lay in between. The CDR3 here is CASSLGSARNYGYTF. As DNA, the CDR3 is TGTGCCAGCAGTCTCGGATCGGCCAGGAACTATGGCTACACCTTC.

This rearrangement joins TRBV9 to TRBJ2-2, with 12 bases that match TRBD2. The CDR3 totals 20 residues. Germline-derived CDR1 and CDR2 are SGDLS and YYNGEE. Trimming took 0 bases from V and 0 from J; bases not matched to a gene: 9. The CDR3 DNA reads TGTGCCAGCAGCGTAGAGGGCACTAGCGGGAGGTCTTCGAACACCGGGGAGCTGTTTTTT. Translated, it gives CASSVEGTSGRSSNTGELFF. The full variable domain, rest sourced from reference TRBV9 and TRBJ2-2, is DSGVTQTPKHLITATGQRVTLRCSPRSGDLSVYWYQQSLDQGLQFLIQYYNGEERAKGNILERFSAQQFPDLHSELNLSSLELGDSALYFCASSVEGTSGRSSNTGELFFGEGSRLTVL.

V gene TRBV5-1 combines with J gene TRBJ2-3; a weak D match, TRBD1 (5 bases). CDR1 SGHRS and CDR2 YFSETQ come from the germline V gene. V gave up 5 bases and J gave up 4 bases, with 11 bases separating them. The CDR3 spans 13 residues. In DNA form, the CDR3 reads TGCGCCAGCAGTCCGGACAATTCAGATACGCAGTATTTT. Translated: CASSPDNSDTQYF.

V gene TRBV9 combines with J gene TRBJ2-3; 9 bases are a match to TRBD2. CDR1 SGDLS and CDR2 YYNGEE come from the germline V gene. V lost 0 bases to trimming and J lost 1 base; unmatched junction nucleotides: 0. This CDR3 spans 15 amino acids. CDR3: CASSVGTSGTDTQYF. The DNA for the CDR3 is TGTGCCAGCAGCGTAGGGACTAGCGGCACAGATACGCAGTATTTT.

The chain couples TRBV7-2 to TRBJ1-2; D remains ambiguous. Trimming left V 5 bases short and J 5 bases short, with 18 bases between. The germline gives CDR1 SGHTA, CDR2 FQGNSA. This CDR3 spans 15 amino acids. CDR3 sequence: CASSPAGPILYGYTF. DNA for the CDR3: TGTGCCAGCAGCCCCGCCGGGCCTATACTGTATGGCTACACCTTC.

The chain recombines TRBV7-9 with TRBJ1-4; TRBD1 matches 7 bases. This CDR3 has 15 amino acids. Germline trimming cut 4 bases from V and 7 bases from J; bases unmatched to any gene: 9. The germline CDR1 and CDR2 sequences are SEHNR and FQNEAQ (reference sequence). The CDR3 DNA sequence: TGTGCCAGCAGCTCCGCGACAGGGCGAACTGAAAAACTGTTTTTT. As protein: CASSSATGRTEKLFF.

The chain recombines TRBV21-1 with TRBJ2-7; the table's D gene call, TRBD2, was not cross checked with the DNA. TRBV21-1 is a pseudogene locus. The CDR3 runs 16 residues. The CDR3 coding sequence is TGTGCCAGCAGCAAAGAAGGCGGGACCCGCTCCTACGAGCAGTACTTC. As protein: CASSKEGGTRSYEQYF.

The V call is TRBV14, the J call TRBJ2-2; D remains unclear. The CDR3 is 17 residues long. CDR1 is SGHDN, CDR2 FVKESK, per germline. V was pared by 0 bases and J by 1 base, with 12 bases between. The CDR3 here is CASSQDPWTRNTGELFF. The CDR3 bases are TGTGCCAGCAGCCAAGATCCCTGGACCCGGAACACCGGGGAGCTGTTTTTT.

This rearrangement joins TRBV7-2 to TRBJ1-6; 10 bases match TRBD1. V shed 4 bases and J 10 bases; nucleotides not matched to a gene: 4. Germline assignment: CDR1 SGHTA and CDR2 FQGNSA. The CDR3 runs 14 residues. CDR3 in amino acids: CASSWDRGRSPLHF. The CDR3 DNA is TGTGCCAGCAGCTGGGACAGGGGAAGATCACCCCTCCACTTT.

V usage is TRBV7-9 and J usage is TRBJ2-7; D is undetermined. V was trimmed by 5 bases and J by 0 bases, leaving 14 bases between them. Germline V gene data show CDR1 as SEHNR and CDR2 as FQNEAQ (reference sequence). CDR3 size: 15 residues. The CDR3 DNA reads as TGTGCCAGCAGCCCGACCCCGATTAGCTCCTACGAGCAGTACTTC. The encoded protein is CASSPTPISSYEQYF.

V gene TRBV7-9 combines with J gene TRBJ2-7, with TRBD1 matching over 8 bases. CDR1 and CDR2 from the germline V gene are SEHNR and FQNEAQ (reference sequence). This CDR3 spans 17 amino acids. The junction had 13 bases not matched to a gene; V was cut back by 4 bases and J by 2 bases. CDR3 protein: CASSSSYGQGETYEQYF. As DNA, the CDR3 is TGTGCCAGCAGCTCGTCATATGGACAGGGTGAAACCTACGAGCAGTACTTC.

The chain carries TRBV27 and TRBJ2-7, with 15 bases that match TRBD2. Looked up from germline, CDR1 is MNHEY and CDR2 is SMNVEV (reference sequence). This CDR3 has 15 residues. Unmatched junction bases numbered 3, after V lost 5 bases and J lost 4 bases. CDR3 in amino acids: CASSMGTSGRYEQYF. CDR3 nucleotides: TGTGCCAGCAGTATGGGGACTAGCGGGAGGTACGAGCAGTACTTC.

The chain uses TRBV19 and TRBJ2-3, with 7 bases fitting TRBD1. The junction had 7 bases not matched to a gene; V was cut back by 5 bases and J by 2 bases. Germline CDR1 LNHDA, CDR2 SQIVND (reference sequence). This CDR3 region has 15 residues. In DNA, the CDR3 is TGTGCCAGTAGTTCCGACAGGGTTAACACAGATACGCAGTATTTT. It yields the protein CASSSDRVNTDTQYF.

The chain combines TRBV4-1 with TRBJ2-1, with D tentatively TRBD1 (6 bases). V lost 5 bases and J lost 9, with 20 bases in between. From germline, CDR1 is MGHRA and CDR2 YSYEKL. This CDR3 contains 15 residues. In DNA form, the CDR3 reads TGCGCCAGCAGCTCTATCAGGGGAGCGGCAAGTGAGCAGTTCTTC. It translates to CASSSIRGAASEQFF.

V is TRBV14 and J is TRBJ1-6, with 8 bases identical to TRBD1. Germline CDR1 SGHDN, CDR2 FVKESK. The CDR3 consists of 13 residues. The J segment lost 10 bases and the V segment lost 5 bases, leaving 4 bases of the junction unmatched. The CDR3 loop is CASSYGQGSPLHF. The CDR3 region has the DNA TGTGCCAGCAGCTATGGACAGGGCTCACCCCTCCACTTT.

This clone was picked up one time. In DNA, the CDR3 is TGTGCCAGCAGAAGGCAGGGGCGAGGTACTGAAGCTTTCTTT. Amino acid sequence: CASRRQGRGTEAFF. This chain connects TRBV28 to TRBJ1-1; TRBD1 is a possible D gene (6 bases). CDR3 length: 14 amino acids. CDR1 is MDHEN, CDR2 SYDVKM, per germline. V was pared by 6 bases and J by 5 bases, with 16 bases between.

This rearrangement joins TRBV11-2 to TRBJ1-4; TRBD1 matches 8 bases. In germline, CDR1 is SGHAT, CDR2 FQNNGV. With 4 bases clipped from V and 10 bases from J, the junction kept 8 bases outside the gene matches. The CDR3 has 14 residues. CDR3 nucleotides: TGTGCCAGCAGCTCTACAGGGGGGTTGGGAAAACTGTTTTTT. This encodes CASSSTGGLGKLFF.

The chain is built from TRBV2 and TRBJ1-4; D may be TRBD1 (5 bases). CDR3 size: 14 residues. Germline V CDR1 and CDR2: SNHLY, FYNNEI. Trimming took off 8 bases at V and 8 bases at J, with 18 bases between the two ends. The CDR3 region is CASYGGGVGEKLFF. The CDR3 DNA sequence: TGTGCCAGCTACGGGGGTGGGGTGGGGGAAAAACTGTTTTTT.

V gene TRBV29-1 combines with J gene TRBJ1-3; 8 bases line up with TRBD1. Trimming took 3 bases from V and 1 from J; bases not matched to a gene: 8. Germline-derived CDR1 and CDR2 are SQVTM and ANQGSEA. The CDR3 runs 16 residues. This CDR3 is CSVEVTGAVSGNTIYF. The CDR3 DNA sequence: TGCAGCGTTGAGGTGACAGGGGCAGTGTCTGGAAACACCATATATTTT.

This clone is a singleton in its sample. CDR3: CASSLEEGPYEQYF. The CDR3 bases are TGTGCCAGCAGCTTGGAGGAGGGTCCCTACGAGCAGTACTTC. The chain carries TRBV5-6 and TRBJ2-7; perhaps TRBD2 as D (6 bases). CDR1 SGHDT and CDR2 YYEEEE come from the germline V gene. The length of the CDR3 is 14 residues. Trimming took 0 bases from V and 2 from J, leaving 9 bases between them.